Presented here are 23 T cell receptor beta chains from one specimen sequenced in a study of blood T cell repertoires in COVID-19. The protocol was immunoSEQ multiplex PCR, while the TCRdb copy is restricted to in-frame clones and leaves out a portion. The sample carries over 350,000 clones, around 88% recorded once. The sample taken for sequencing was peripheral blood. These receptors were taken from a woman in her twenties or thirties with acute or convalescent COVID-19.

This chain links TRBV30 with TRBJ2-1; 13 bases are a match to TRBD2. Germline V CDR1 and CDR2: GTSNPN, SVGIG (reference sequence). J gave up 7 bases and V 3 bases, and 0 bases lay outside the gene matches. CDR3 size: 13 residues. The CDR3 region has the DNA TGTGCCTGGAGACTAGCGGGAGGGAATGAGCAGTTCTTC. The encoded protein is CAWRLAGGNEQFF.

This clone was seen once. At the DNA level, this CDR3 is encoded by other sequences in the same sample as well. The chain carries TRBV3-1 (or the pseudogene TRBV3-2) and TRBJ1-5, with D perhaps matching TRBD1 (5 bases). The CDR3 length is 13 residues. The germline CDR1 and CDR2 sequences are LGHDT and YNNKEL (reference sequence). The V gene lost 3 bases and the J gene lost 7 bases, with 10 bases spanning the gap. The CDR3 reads CASSQGGNQPQHF. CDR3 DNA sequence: TGTGCCAGCAGCCAGGGGGGGAACCAGCCCCAGCATTTT.

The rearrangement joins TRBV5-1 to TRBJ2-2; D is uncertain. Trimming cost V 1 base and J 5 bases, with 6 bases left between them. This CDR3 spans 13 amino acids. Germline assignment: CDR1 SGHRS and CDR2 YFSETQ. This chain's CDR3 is CASSLLKTGELFF. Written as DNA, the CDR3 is TGCGCCAGCAGCTTGTTAAAAACCGGGGAGCTGTTTTTT.

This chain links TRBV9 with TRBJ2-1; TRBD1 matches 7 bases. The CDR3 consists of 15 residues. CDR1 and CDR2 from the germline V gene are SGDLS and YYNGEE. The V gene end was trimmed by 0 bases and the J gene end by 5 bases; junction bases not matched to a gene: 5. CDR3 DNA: TGTGCCAGCAGCGTAGGGACAGGAGCCAACAATGAGCAGTTCTTC. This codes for CASSVGTGANNEQFF. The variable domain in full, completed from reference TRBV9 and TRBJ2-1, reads DSGVTQTPKHLITATGQRVTLRCSPRSGDLSVYWYQQSLDQGLQFLIQYYNGEERAKGNILERFSAQQFPDLHSELNLSSLELGDSALYFCASSVGTGANNEQFFGPGTRLTVL.

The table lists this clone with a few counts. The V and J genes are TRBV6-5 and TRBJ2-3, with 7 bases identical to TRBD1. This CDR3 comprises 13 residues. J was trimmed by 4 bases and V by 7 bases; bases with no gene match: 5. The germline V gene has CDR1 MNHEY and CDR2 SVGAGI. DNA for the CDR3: TGTGCCAGCATCGACAGGGTCCCAGATACGCAGTATTTT. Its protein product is CASIDRVPDTQYF.

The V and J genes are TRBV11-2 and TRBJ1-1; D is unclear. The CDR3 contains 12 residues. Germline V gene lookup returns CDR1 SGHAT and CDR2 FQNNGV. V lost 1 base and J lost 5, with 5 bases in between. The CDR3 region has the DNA TGTGCCAGCAGCTTAGTTACTACTGAAGCTTTCTTT. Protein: CASSLVTTEAFF.

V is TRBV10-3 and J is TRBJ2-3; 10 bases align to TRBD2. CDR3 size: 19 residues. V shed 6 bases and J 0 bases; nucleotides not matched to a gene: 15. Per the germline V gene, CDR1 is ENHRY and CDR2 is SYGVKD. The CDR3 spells CAIRTTGTSESLSTDTQYF. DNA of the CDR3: TGTGCCATCAGAACCACCGGGACTAGCGAATCATTAAGCACAGATACGCAGTATTTT.

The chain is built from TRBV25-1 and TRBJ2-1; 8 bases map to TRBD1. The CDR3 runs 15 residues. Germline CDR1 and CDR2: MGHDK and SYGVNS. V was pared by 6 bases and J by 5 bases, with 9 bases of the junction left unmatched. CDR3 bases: TGTGCCAGCAGCGAGGACAGGGTTGTTAACAATGAGCAGTTCTTC. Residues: CASSEDRVVNNEQFF.

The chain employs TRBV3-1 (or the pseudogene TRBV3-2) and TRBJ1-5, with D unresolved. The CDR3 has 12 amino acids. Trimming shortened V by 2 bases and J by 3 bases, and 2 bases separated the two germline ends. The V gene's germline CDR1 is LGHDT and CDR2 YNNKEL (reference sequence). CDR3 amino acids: CASSQHNQPQHF. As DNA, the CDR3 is TGTGCCAGCAGCCAACACAATCAGCCCCAGCATTTT.

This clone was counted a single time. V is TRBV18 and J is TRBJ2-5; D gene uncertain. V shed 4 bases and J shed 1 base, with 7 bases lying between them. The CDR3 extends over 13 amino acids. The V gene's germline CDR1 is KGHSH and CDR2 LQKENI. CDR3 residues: CASSRALQETQYF. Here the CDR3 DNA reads TGTGCCAGCTCACGGGCCCTCCAAGAGACCCAGTACTTC.

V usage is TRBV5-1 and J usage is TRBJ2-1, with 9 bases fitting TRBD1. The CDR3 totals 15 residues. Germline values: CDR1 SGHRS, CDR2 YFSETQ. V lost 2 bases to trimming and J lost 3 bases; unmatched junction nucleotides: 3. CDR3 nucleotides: TGCGCCAGCAGCTTACAGGGGGCGCTCTACAATGAGCAGTTCTTC. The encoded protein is CASSLQGALYNEQFF.

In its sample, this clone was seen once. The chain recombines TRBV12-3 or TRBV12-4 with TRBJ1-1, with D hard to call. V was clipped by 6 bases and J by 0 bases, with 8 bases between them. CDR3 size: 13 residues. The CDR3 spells CASSRDLNTEAFF. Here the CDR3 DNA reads TGTGCCAGCAGCCGAGATTTGAACACTGAAGCTTTCTTT.

This chain's CDR3 is CASSGGTSGADTQYF. DNA of the CDR3: TGCGCCAGCAGCGGAGGGACTAGCGGGGCGGATACGCAGTATTTT. This chain joins TRBV5-1 and TRBJ2-3; 13 bases fit TRBD2. Germline loops: CDR1 SGHRS, CDR2 YFSETQ. The V gene end was trimmed by 4 bases and the J gene end by 6 bases; junction bases not matched to a gene: 5. The CDR3 loop spans 15 amino acids.

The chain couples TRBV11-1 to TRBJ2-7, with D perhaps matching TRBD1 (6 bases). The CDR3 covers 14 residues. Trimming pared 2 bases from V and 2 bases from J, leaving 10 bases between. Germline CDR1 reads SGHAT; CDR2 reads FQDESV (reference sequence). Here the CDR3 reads CASSLPGVPYEQYF. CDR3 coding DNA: TGTGCCAGCAGCTTACCAGGGGTACCCTACGAGCAGTACTTC.

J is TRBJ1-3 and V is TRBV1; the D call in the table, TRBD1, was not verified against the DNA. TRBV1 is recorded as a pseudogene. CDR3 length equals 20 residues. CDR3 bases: TGCACCAGCAGCCAAGCCAAGGGACAGGAATTCCTTCTCTCTGGAAACACCATATATTTT. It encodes CTSSQAKGQEFLLSGNTIYF.

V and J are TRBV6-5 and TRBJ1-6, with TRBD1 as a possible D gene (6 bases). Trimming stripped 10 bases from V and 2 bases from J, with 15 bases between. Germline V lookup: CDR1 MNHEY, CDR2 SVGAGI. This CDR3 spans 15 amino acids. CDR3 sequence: CATKGVGTYNSPLHF. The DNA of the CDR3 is TGTGCCACAAAGGGGGTCGGGACCTATAATTCACCCCTCCACTTT.

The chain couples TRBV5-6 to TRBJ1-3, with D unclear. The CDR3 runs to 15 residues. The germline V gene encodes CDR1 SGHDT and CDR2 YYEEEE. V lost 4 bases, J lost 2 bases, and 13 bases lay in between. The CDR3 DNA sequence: TGTGCCAGCAGCCCGTACCGGGAGCCTGGAAACACCATATATTTT. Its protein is CASSPYREPGNTIYF.

DNA of the CDR3: TGTGCCAGCAGATACGCAAACAGGGTCGGGAATGGCTACACCTTC. The encoded protein is CASRYANRVGNGYTF. The chain links TRBV28 to TRBJ1-2, with D maybe TRBD1 (6 bases). The germline V gene has CDR1 MDHEN and CDR2 SYDVKM. V dropped 6 bases and J dropped 6 bases, with 20 bases sitting between them. CDR3 length equals 15 residues.

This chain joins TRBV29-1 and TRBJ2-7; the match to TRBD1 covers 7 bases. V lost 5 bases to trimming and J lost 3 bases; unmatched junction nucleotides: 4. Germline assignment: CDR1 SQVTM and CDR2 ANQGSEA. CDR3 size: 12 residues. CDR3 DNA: TGCAGCGTTTCCACAGGGGACTACGAGCAGTACTTC. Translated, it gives CSVSTGDYEQYF.

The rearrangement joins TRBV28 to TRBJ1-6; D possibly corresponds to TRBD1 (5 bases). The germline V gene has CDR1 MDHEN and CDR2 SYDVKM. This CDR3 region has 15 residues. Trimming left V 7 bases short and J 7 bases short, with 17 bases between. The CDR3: CASTLLGGDNSPLHF. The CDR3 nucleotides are TGTGCCAGCACCCTACTCGGGGGGGACAATTCACCCCTCCACTTT.

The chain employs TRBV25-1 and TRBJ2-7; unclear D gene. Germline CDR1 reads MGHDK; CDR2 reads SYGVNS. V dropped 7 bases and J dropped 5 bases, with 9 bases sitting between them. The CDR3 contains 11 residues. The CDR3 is CASIVGNEQYF. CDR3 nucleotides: TGTGCCAGCATCGTTGGCAACGAGCAGTACTTC.

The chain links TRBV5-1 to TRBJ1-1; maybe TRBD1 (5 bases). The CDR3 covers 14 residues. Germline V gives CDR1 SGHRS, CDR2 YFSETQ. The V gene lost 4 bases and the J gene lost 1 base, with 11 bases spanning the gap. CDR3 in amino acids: CASSAGHQNTEAFF. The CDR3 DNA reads TGCGCCAGCAGCGCTGGACACCAGAACACTGAAGCTTTCTTT.

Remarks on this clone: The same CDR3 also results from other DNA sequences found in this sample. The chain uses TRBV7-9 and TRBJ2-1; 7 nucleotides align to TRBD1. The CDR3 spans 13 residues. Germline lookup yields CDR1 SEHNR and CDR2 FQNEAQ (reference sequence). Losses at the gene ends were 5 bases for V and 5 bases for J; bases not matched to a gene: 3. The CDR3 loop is CASSRGQNNEQFF. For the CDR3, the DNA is TGTGCCAGCAGCCGGGGACAGAACAATGAGCAGTTCTTC.